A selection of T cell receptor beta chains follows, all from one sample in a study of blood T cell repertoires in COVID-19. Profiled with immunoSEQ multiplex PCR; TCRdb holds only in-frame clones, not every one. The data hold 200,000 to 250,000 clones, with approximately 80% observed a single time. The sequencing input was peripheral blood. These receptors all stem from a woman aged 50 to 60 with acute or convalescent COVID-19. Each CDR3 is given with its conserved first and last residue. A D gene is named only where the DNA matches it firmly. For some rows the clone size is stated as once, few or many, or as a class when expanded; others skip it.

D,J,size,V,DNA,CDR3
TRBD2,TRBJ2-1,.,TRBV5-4,TGTGCCAGCAGTTTGGCGGGAGTCCTAATTGGGGGGGAGCAGTTCTTC,CASSLAGVLIGGEQFF
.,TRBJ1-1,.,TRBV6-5,TGTGCCAGCAGCCTGGAGGGGATGGACACTGAAGCTTTCTTT,CASSLEGMDTEAFF
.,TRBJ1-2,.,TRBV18,TGTGCCAGCTCACCACGCGGGGGCGACTATGGCTACACCTTC,CASSPRGGDYGYTF
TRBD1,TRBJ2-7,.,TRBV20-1,TGCAGTGCTAGTATCCAGGGGGTTTCCTACGAGCAGTACTTC,CSASIQGVSYEQYF
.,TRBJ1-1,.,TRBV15,TGTGCCACCAGCGGGGGGGGAGGGGATGGGACTGAAGCTTTCTTT,CATSGGGGDGTEAFF
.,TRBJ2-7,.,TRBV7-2,TGTGCCAGCAGCTTAGTCATCCACGAGCAGTACTTC,CASSLVIHEQYF
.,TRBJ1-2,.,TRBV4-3,TGCGCCAGCAGCCAGTTGGGCCTCCCTGGCTACACCTTC,CASSQLGLPGYTF
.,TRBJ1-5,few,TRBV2,TGTGCCAGCAGTGAGGAGAGCAATCAGCCCCAGCATTTT,CASSEESNQPQHF
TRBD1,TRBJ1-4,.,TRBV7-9,TGTGCCAGCAGCTCCGACCGAGGGGACAGGGATGAAAAACTGTTTTTT,CASSSDRGDRDEKLFF
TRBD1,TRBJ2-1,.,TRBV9,TGTGCCAGCAGCGTGCAGCCTCAGGGGGCCCATGAGCAGTTCTTC,CASSVQPQGAHEQFF
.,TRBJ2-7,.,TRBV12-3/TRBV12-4,TGTGCCAGCAGTGTAGGACAAGACTACGAGCAGTACTTC,CASSVGQDYEQYF
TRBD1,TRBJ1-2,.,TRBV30,TGTGCCTGGAGTGTGGAGGGACAGGGTTGTGGCTACACCTTC,CAWSVEGQGCGYTF
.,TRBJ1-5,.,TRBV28,TGTGCCAGCAGTCCCACGGGGGAGGATCAGCCCCAGCATTTT,CASSPTGEDQPQHF
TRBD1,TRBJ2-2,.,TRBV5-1,TGCGCCAGCAGCTTGGGGGGACAGCTAACGAACACCGGGGAGCTGTTTTTT,CASSLGGQLTNTGELFF
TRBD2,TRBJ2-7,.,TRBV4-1,TGCGCCAGCAGCCAACAAGGGACTAGTAACTACGAGCAGTACTTC,CASSQQGTSNYEQYF
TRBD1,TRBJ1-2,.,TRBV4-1,TGCGCCAGCAGCTTACGGACAGGGGGCGCCTATGGCCACACCTTC,CASSLRTGGAYGHTF
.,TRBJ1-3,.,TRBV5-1,TGCGCCAGCAGCTTGAAGGGAGGCGAAGGAAACACCATATATTTT,CASSLKGGEGNTIYF
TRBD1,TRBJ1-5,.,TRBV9,TGTGCCAGCAGCAGGGACAGGAGCAATCAGCCCCAGCATTTT,CASSRDRSNQPQHF
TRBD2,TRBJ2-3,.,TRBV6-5,TGTGCCAGCAACTTAGCGGGGGGCACGCTAGATACGCAGTATTTT,CASNLAGGTLDTQYF
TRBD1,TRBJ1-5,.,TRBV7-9,TGTGCCAGCAGCTCAGACAGGGAAAGCAATCAGCCCCAGCATTTT,CASSSDRESNQPQHF
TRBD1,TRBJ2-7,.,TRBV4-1,TGCGCCAGCAGACAAACAGGGGGCATGGCCTACGAGCAGTACTTC,CASRQTGGMAYEQYF
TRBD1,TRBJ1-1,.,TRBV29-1,TGCAGCGTCGGGACAGGGGTTGCTTTCTTT,CSVGTGVAFF
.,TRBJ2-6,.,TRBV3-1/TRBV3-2,TGTGCCAGCAGCCAAGAGCAGTATCGTTCTGGGGCCAACGTCCTGACTTTC,CASSQEQYRSGANVLTF
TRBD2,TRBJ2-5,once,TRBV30,TGTGCCTGGAGCCTACGGGGACTAGCGGGACTTGAGACCCAGTACTTC,CAWSLRGLAGLETQYF
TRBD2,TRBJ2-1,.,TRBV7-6,TGTGCCAGCAGCTTAACGGGGGGATACAATGAGCAGTTCTTC,CASSLTGGYNEQFF
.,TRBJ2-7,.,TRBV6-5,TGTGCCAGCTCCCTCGTACAGGGCGGCGAGCAGTACTTC,CASSLVQGGEQYF
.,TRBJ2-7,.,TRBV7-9,TGTGCCAGCAGCTTAAATCGCCAGGGCTTCGAGCAGTACTTC,CASSLNRQGFEQYF
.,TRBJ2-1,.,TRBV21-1,TGTGCCAGCAAAGGCCCCTTAGCGCGGGAGGGACCCTACAATGAGCAGTTCTTC,CASKGPLAREGPYNEQFF
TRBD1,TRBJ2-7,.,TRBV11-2,TGTGCCAGCAGCTTACCCGGACAGGGGGCGAAGTACGAGCAGTACTTC,CASSLPGQGAKYEQYF
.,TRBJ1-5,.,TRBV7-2,TGTGCCAGCAGCTCGGAGGCTAGCAATCAGCCCCAGCATTTT,CASSSEASNQPQHF
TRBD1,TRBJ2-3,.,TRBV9,TGTGCCAGCAGCGCGTCGAATCGGGACAGGGGTCTTTCAGATACGCAGTATTTT,CASSASNRDRGLSDTQYF
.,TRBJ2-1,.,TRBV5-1,TGCGCCAGCAGCTTGGGGGCGAATGAGCAGTTCTTC,CASSLGANEQFF
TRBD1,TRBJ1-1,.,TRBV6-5,TGTGCCAGCAGGTGGACAGGGACTGTGGCTGAAGCTTTCTTT,CASRWTGTVAEAFF
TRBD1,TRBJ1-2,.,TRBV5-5,TGTGCCAGCAGCTCCACAGGGGGCGCAAATGGCTACACCTTC,CASSSTGGANGYTF
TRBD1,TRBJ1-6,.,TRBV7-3,TGTGCCAGCAGCGAAAGACCGGGACAGGGTCCCCCCCTCCACTTT,CASSERPGQGPPLHF
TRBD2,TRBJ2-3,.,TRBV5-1,TGCGCCAGCAGCTTAGCTAGCGGAACAGATACGCAGTATTTT,CASSLASGTDTQYF
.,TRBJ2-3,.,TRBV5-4,TGTGCCAGCAGCTACGGACTACCCCTTAGCACAGATACGCAGTATTTT,CASSYGLPLSTDTQYF
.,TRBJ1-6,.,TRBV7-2,TGTGCCGGCACCTGGAGGAATTCACCCCTCCACTTT,CAGTWRNSPLHF
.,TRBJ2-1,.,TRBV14,TGTGCCAGCAGCCCCCTAGGGAGCTGGCACGAGCAGTTCTTC,CASSPLGSWHEQFF
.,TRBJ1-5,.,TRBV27,TGTGCCAGCAGTTTAGGAAACAGTCTTTATGAGCCCCAGCATTTT,CASSLGNSLYEPQHF
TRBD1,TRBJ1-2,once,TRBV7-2,TGTGCCAGCAGCTTATACCCGGGACAGGAGCCTCATGGCTACACCTTC,CASSLYPGQEPHGYTF
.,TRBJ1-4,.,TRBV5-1,TGCGCCAGCAGCCCCACACTGGCGGCGTATGAAAAACTGTTTTTT,CASSPTLAAYEKLFF
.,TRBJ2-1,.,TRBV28,TGTGCCAGCAGTCCCCCTAGGCCTATCCGGTTCTTC,CASSPPRPIRFF
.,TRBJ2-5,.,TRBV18,TGTGCCAGCTCACCACCCAGAGGTAGTAATATCCAAGAGACCCAGTACTTC,CASSPPRGSNIQETQYF
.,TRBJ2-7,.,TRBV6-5,TGTGCCAGCAGTTACTCGCGGACAGCCCTGGGAGAGCAGTACTTC,CASSYSRTALGEQYF
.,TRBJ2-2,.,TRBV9,TGTGCCAGCGGGGGTACAGGGTCAAACACCGGGGAGCTGTTTTTT,CASGGTGSNTGELFF
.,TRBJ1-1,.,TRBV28,TGTGCCAGCAAACCACGACCTACGGGCACTGAAGCTTTCTTT,CASKPRPTGTEAFF
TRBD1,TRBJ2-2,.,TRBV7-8,TGTGCCAGCAGCTTGGGACAGCTTACGAACACCGGGGAGCTGTTTTTT,CASSLGQLTNTGELFF
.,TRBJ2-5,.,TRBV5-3,TGTGCCAGAAGCCACGGGACTCACCAAGAGACCCAGTACTTC,CARSHGTHQETQYF
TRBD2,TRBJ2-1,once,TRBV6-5,TGTGCCAGCAGGGGGCTAGCGGGGTTTGAGCAGTTCTTC,CASRGLAGFEQFF
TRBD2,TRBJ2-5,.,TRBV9,TGTGCCCGACGACTAGCGGAAGAGACCCAGTACTTC,CARRLAEETQYF
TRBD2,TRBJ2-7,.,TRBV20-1,TGCAGTGCTTCTAGCGGACACGAGCAGTACTTC,CSASSGHEQYF
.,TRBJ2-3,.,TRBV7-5,TGTGTCAGAAACTTCTTTCTGGGACTAGCGGGAGTTAGCACAGATACGCAGTATTTT,CVRNFFLGLAGVSTDTQYF
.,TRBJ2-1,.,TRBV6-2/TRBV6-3,TGTGCCAGCAGTTGGGGGAGGGGGAATGAGCAGTTCTTC,CASSWGRGNEQFF
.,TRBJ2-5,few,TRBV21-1,TGTGCCAGCAGCAAAAGTCTAGCGGGGGAACAAGAGACCCAGTACTTC,CASSKSLAGEQETQYF